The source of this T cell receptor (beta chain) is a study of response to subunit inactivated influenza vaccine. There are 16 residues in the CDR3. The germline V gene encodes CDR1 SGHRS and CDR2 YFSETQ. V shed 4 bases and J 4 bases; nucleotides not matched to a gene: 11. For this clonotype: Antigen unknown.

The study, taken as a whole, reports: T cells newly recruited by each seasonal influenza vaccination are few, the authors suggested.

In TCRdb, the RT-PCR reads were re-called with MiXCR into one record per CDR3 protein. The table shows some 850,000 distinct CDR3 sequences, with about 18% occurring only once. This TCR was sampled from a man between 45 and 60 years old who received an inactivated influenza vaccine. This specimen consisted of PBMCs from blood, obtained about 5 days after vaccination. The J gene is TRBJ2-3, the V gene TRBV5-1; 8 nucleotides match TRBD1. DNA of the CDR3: TGCGCCAGCAGCAAGGATCACAGGGGGAAGGCAGATACGCAGTATTTT. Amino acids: CASSKDHRGKADTQYF.